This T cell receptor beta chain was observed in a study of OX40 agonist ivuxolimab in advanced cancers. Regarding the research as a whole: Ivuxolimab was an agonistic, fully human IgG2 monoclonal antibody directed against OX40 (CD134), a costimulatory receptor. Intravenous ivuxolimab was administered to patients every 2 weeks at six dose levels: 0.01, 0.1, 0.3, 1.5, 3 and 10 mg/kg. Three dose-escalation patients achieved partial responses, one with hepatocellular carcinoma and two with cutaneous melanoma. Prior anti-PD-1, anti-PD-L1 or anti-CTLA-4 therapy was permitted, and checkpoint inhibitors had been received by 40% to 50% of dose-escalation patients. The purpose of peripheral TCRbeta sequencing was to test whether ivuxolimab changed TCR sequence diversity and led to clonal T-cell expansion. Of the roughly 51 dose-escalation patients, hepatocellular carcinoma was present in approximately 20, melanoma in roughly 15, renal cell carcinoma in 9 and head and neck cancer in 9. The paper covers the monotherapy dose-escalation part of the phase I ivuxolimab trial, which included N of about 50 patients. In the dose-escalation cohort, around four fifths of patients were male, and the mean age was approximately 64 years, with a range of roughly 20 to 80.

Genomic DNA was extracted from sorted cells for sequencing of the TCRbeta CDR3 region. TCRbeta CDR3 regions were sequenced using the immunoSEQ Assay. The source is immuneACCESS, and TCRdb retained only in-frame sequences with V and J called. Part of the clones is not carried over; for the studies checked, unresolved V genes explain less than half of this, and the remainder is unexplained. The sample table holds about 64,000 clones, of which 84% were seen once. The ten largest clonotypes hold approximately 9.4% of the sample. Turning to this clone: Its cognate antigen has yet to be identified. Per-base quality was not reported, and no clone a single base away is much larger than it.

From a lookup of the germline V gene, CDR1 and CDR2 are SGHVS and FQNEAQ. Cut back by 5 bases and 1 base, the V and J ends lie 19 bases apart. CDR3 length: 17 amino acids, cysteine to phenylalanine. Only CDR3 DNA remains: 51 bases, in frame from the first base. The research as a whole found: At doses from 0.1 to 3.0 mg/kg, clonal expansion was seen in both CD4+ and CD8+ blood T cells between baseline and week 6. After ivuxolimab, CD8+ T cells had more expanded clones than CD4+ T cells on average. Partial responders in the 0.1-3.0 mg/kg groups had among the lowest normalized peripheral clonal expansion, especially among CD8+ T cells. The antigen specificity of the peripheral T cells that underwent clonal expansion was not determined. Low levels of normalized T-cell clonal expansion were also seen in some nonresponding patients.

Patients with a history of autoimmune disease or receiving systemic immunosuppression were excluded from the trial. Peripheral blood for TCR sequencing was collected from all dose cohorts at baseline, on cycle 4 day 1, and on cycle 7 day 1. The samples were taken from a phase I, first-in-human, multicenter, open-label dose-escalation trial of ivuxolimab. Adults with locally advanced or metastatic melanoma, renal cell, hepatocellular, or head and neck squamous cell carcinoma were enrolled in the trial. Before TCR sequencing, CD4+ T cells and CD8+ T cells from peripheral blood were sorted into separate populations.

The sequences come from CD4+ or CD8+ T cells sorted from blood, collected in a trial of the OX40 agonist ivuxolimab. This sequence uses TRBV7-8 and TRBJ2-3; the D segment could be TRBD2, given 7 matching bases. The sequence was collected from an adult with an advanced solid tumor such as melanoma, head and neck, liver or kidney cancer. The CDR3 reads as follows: CASSQSSGGHRTDTQYF. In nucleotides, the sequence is TGTGCCAGCAGCCAATCCTCGGGGGGCCATCGCACAGATACGCAGTATTTT.